This T cell receptor (beta chain) is drawn from a study of identical twins. Study conclusions and caveats: The abundant beta clonotypes from cord blood had fewer insertions, and memory repertoires had none of this. Compared with models, monozygotic twins showed more out-of-frame TCR alpha sharing.

Looked up from germline, CDR1 is KGHDR and CDR2 is SFDVKD. The trim removed 3 bases at V and 0 bases at J, leaving 3 bases unmatched. The CDR3 consists of 16 residues. Of note for this clonotype: As yet, its antigen is unknown.

Unique molecular identifiers were present on the cDNA, which also gained a universal primer site by template switching. MiXCR, run by TCRdb on the 5' RACE reads, gives a single entry per CDR3 protein. The sample shows about 200,000 distinct CDR3 sequences, roughly a tenth of them seen only once. The sequenced material came from memory T cells sorted from blood. This TCR was recovered from a man aged 45-65 years in good health. This chain uses TRBV24-1 with TRBJ2-2, with 7 bases lining up with TRBD2. The CDR3 region is CATSDPSGTNTGELFF. The CDR3 DNA reads TGTGCCACCAGTGATCCTAGCGGAACGAACACCGGGGAGCTGTTTTTT.